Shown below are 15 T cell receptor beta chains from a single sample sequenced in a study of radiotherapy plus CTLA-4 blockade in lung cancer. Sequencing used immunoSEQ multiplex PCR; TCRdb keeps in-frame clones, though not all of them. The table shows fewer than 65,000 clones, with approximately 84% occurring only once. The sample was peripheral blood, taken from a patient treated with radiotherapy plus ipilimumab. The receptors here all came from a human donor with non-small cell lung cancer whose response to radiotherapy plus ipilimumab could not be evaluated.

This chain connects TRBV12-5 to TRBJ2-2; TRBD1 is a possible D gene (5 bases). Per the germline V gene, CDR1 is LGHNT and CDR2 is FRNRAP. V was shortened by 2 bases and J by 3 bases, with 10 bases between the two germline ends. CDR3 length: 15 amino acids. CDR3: CASGLNQGDTGELFF. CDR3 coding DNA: TGTGCTAGTGGTTTGAATCAGGGCGACACCGGGGAGCTGTTTTTT. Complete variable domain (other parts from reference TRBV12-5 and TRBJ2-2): DARVTQTPRHKVTEMGQEVTMRCQPILGHNTVFWYRQTMMQGLELLAYFRNRAPLDDSGMPKDRFSAEMPDATLATLKIQPSEPRDSAVYFCASGLNQGDTGELFFGEGSRLTVL.

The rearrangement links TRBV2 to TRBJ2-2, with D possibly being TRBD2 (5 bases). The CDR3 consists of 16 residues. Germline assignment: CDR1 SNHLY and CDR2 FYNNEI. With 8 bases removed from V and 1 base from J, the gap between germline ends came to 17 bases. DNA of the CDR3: TGTGCCAGCTCCCCGTGGTCGGGGTTGAACACCGGGGAGCTGTTTTTT. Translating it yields CASSPWSGLNTGELFF.

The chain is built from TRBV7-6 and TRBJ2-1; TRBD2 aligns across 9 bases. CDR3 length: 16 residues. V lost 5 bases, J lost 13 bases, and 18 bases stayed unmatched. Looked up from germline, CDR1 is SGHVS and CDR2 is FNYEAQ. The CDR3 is CASSPARASGTPAQFF. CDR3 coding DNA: TGTGCCAGCAGCCCCGCCCGGGCTAGCGGGACGCCCGCCCAGTTCTTC.

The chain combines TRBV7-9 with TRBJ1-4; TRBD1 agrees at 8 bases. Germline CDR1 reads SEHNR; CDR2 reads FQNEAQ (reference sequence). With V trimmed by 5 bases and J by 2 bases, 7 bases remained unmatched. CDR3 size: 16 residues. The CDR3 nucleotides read TGTGCCAGCAGCCAGGACAGGGACGCTACTAATGAAAAACTGTTTTTT. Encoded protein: CASSQDRDATNEKLFF.

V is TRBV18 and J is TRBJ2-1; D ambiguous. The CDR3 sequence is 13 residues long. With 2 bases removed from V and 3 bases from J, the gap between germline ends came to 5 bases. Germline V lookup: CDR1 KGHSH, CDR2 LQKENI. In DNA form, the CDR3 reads TGTGCCAGCTCACCAACAGACTACAATGAGCAGTTCTTC. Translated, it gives CASSPTDYNEQFF.

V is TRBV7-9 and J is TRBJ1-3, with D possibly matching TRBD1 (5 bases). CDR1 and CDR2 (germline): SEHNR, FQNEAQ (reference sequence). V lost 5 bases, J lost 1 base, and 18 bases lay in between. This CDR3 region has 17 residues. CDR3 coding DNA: TGTGCCAGCAGCCCTTCAGGGTTTAGCGGTTCTGGAAACACCATATATTTT. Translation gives CASSPSGFSGSGNTIYF.

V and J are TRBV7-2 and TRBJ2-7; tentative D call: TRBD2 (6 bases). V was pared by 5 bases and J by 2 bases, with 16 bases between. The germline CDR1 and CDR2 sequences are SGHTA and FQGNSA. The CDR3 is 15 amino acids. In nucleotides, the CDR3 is TGTGCCAGCAGCAACGGCCGCGGAGGGACCTACGAGCAGTACTTC. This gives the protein CASSNGRGGTYEQYF. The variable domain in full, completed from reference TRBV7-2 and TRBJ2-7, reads GAGVSQSPSNKVTEKGKDVELRCDPISGHTALYWYRQSLGQGLEFLIYFQGNSAPDKSGLPSDRFSAERTGGSVSTLTIQRTQQEDSAVYLCASSNGRGGTYEQYFGPGTRLTVT.

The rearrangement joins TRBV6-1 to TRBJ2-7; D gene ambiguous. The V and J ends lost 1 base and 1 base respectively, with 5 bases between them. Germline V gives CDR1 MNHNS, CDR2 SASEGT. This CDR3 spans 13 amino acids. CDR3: CASSEGGSYEQYF. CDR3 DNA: TGTGCCAGCAGTGAAGGCGGTTCCTACGAGCAGTACTTC.

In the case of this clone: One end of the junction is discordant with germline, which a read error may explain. Here the CDR3 reads CASSHEGQGSYEQYF. Written as DNA, the CDR3 is TGTGCCAGCAGCCACGAGGGACAGGGTTCCTATGAGCAGTACTTC. J is TRBJ2-7 and V is TRBV5-4, with 9 bases matching TRBD1. Per germline, CDR1 SGHNT and CDR2 YYREEE (reference sequence). The CDR3 spans 15 residues.

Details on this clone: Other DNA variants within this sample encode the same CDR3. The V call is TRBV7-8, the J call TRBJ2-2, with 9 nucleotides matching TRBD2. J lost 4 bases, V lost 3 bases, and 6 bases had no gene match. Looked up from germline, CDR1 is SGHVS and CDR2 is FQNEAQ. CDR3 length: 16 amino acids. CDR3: CASSFASGRFTGELFF. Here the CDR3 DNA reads TGTGCCAGCAGCTTCGCAAGCGGGAGGTTCACCGGGGAGCTGTTTTTT.

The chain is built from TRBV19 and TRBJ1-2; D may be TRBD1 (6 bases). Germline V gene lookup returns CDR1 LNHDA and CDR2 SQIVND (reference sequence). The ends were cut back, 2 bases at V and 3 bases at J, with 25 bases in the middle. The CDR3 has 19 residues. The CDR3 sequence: CASSINWLGATKTDYGYTF. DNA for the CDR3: TGTGCCAGTAGTATAAACTGGCTGGGGGCGACAAAGACGGACTATGGCTACACCTTC. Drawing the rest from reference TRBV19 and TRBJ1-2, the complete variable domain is DGGITQSPKYLFRKEGQNVTLSCEQNLNHDAMYWYRQDPGQGLRLIYYSQIVNDFQKGDIAEGYSVSREKKESFPLTVTSAQKNPTAFYLCASSINWLGATKTDYGYTFGSGTRLTVV.

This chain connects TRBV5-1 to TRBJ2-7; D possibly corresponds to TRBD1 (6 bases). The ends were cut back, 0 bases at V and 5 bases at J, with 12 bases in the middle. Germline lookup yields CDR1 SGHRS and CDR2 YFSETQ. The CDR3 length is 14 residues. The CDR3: CASSLGTVLDEQYF. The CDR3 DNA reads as TGCGCCAGCAGCTTGGGGACAGTCCTAGACGAGCAGTACTTC.

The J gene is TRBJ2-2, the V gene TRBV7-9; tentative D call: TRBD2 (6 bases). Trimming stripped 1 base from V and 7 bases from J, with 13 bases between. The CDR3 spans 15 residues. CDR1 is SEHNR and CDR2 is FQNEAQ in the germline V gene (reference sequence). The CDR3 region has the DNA TGTGCCAGCAGCTTAGACCGGGAGTCGGGCGGGGAGCTGTTTTTT. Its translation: CASSLDRESGGELFF.

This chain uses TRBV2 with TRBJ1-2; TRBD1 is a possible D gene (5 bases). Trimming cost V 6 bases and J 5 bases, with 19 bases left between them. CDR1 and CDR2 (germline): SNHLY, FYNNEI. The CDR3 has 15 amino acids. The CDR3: CASSPAPGLSYGYTF. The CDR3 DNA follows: TGTGCCAGCAGCCCCGCCCCGGGACTGAGTTATGGCTACACCTTC.

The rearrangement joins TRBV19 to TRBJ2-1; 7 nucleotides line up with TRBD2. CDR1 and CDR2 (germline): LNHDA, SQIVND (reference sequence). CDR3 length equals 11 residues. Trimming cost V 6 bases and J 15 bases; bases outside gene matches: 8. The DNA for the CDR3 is TGTGCCAGTAGCCTCGGACTAGGTCTGTTCTTC. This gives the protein CASSLGLGLFF.